This is a list of T cell receptor beta chains from one sample in a study of cytomegalovirus exposure and HLA in healthy donors. Profiling relied on immunoSEQ multiplex PCR, and the TCRdb table lists in-frame clones only, not all of them. The sample records more than 95,000 clones, roughly four fifths being singletons. Sequenced: PBMCs. These receptor sequences come from a woman in her 50s in good health and CMV-seropositive. The CDR3 runs from the conserved cysteine through the conserved F or W. D genes are given only for firm matches. Clone size appears in some rows only: once, few, many, or a class for an expanded clone.

>TRBV6-5|.|TRBJ1-3|.
TGTGCCAGCAGTTACTCGGGCGGGGGCGCTGGAAACACCATATATTTT
CASSYSGGGAGNTIYF
>TRBV7-3|.|TRBJ2-6|.
TGTGCCAGCAGCTCTAATTCGATTATCTCTGGGGCCAACGTCCTGACTTTC
CASSSNSIISGANVLTF
>TRBV7-9|TRBD1|TRBJ2-1|few
TGTGCCAGCAGCTTAGCGGTGGGACAGAAGAGTATACAGTTCTTC
CASSLAVGQKSIQFF
>TRBV18|.|TRBJ1-1|many
TGTGCCAGCTCACTATCCGGGACAAAGAACACTGAAGCTTTCTTT
CASSLSGTKNTEAFF
>TRBV7-6|TRBD1|TRBJ2-2|.
TGTGCCAGCAGCTCGCCACAGGGGGAGACCGGGGAGCTGTTTTTT
CASSSPQGETGELFF
>TRBV5-1|TRBD2|TRBJ2-5|.
TGCGCCAGCAGCTTGGCCATTAGCGGGGGCACTCAAGAGACCCAGTACTTC
CASSLAISGGTQETQYF
>TRBV9|.|TRBJ2-2|.
TGTGCCAGCAGTTCGGTCTGGAACACCGGGGAGCTGTTTTTT
CASSSVWNTGELFF
>TRBV5-1|TRBD2|TRBJ2-7|.
TGCGCCAGCAGCTTGGCGGGGGGACTAGCGGGACGCGCCACCTACGAGCAGTACTTC
CASSLAGGLAGRATYEQYF
>TRBV27|.|TRBJ1-4|few
TGTGCCAGCAGTCTGGCAGGGGCGCTTAATGAAAAACTGTTTTTT
CASSLAGALNEKLFF
>TRBV5-1|.|TRBJ1-2|few
TGCGCCAGCAGCTTGGCCCCACAGGACTATGGCTACACCTTC
CASSLAPQDYGYTF
>TRBV9|.|TRBJ2-3|.
TGTGCCAGCAGCCGTGGCAGGGGCGCAGATACGCAGTATTTT
CASSRGRGADTQYF
>TRBV5-6|TRBD2|TRBJ2-3|.
TGTGCCAGCAGCTTGTTTCCGGGGGGGGACACAGATACGCAGTATTTT
CASSLFPGGDTDTQYF
>TRBV5-1|.|TRBJ2-7|.
TGCGCCAGCAGCTTGGGAAGCCCCGCCTACGAGCAGTACTTC
CASSLGSPAYEQYF
>TRBV5-1|.|TRBJ2-7|.
TGCGCCAGCAGCTTGGCCTACAGTAACTACGAGCAGTACTTC
CASSLAYSNYEQYF
>TRBV18|TRBD2|TRBJ2-5|.
TGTGCCAGCTCACCACCTGCGGGGGGGATTCAAGAGACCCAGTACTTC
CASSPPAGGIQETQYF
>TRBV28|.|TRBJ2-5|.
TGTGCCAGCAGTGAAGGGGGAACACTCCAAGAGACCCAGTACTTC
CASSEGGTLQETQYF
>TRBV4-3|.|TRBJ1-6|few
TGCGCCAGCAGCCAAGATAGACAGCGAGAGAATTCACCCCTCCACTTT
CASSQDRQRENSPLHF
>TRBV2|TRBD2|TRBJ2-2|.
TGTGCCAGCCGGGAACTAGCGAGGGACGGGGAGCTGTTTTTT
CASRELARDGELFF
>TRBV10-3|.|TRBJ1-4|.
TGTGCCATCAGTGAGCCGAAAGGAGGGTCACTGTTTTTT
CAISEPKGGSLFF
>TRBV6-5|TRBD1|TRBJ2-5|.
TGTGCCAGCACCAAGACAGGGGCCGAGACCCAGTACTTC
CASTKTGAETQYF
>TRBV5-1|TRBD2|TRBJ2-3|.
TGCGCCAGCAGCTCTCATAGCGGGGCGGGACAAGATACGCAGTATTTT
CASSSHSGAGQDTQYF
>TRBV20-1|.|TRBJ2-2|few
TGCAGTGCGATGGAGGTCGGGGAGCTGTTTTTT
CSAMEVGELFF
>TRBV7-2|.|TRBJ2-7|.
TGTGCCAGCGCCCGGCCAGGGGCCTACGAGCAGTACTTC
CASARPGAYEQYF
>TRBV2|.|TRBJ2-1|.
TGTGCCAGCAGTATCTCCCTCGGCTCCTACAATGAGCAGTTCTTC
CASSISLGSYNEQFF
>TRBV7-2|TRBD2|TRBJ2-5|few
TGTGCCAGCAGCTTAAGGTGGCGGGGGGGCCAGGAGACCCAGTACTTC
CASSLRWRGGQETQYF
>TRBV27|.|TRBJ1-2|.
TGTGCCAGCAGTCAATCCCCAGGGCGAAACTATGGCTACACCTTC
CASSQSPGRNYGYTF
>TRBV2|.|TRBJ1-5|.
TGTGCCAGCGGGGGGGCAAAGGGTAGCAATCAGCCCCAGCATTTT
CASGGAKGSNQPQHF
>TRBV28|TRBD1|TRBJ1-2|.
TGTGCCAGCAGTATGGTGACCGGGACAGGGGGCAGGTATGGCTACACCTTC
CASSMVTGTGGRYGYTF
>TRBV9|.|TRBJ2-5|once
TGTGCCAGCAGCGTAGACGGGGGAGAGACCCAGTACTTC
CASSVDGGETQYF
>TRBV11-2|.|TRBJ2-5|.
TGTGCCAGCAGCTCCATATGGGGGGGCGGAGAGACCCAGTACTTC
CASSSIWGGGETQYF
>TRBV7-9|TRBD1|TRBJ1-2|.
TGTGCCAGCAGCATGGGGGGGGGACAGGAGGAAGGCTACACCTTC
CASSMGGGQEEGYTF
>TRBV7-2|TRBD1|TRBJ2-5|.
TGTGCCAGCAGCTCCAACAGGGGGCGCGGCGAGACCCAGTACTTC
CASSSNRGRGETQYF
>TRBV7-3|TRBD1|TRBJ1-2|once
TGTGCCAGCAGCGTTCCGCGGACAGGGCTTGGGGAGAAGGACTATGGCTACACCTTC
CASSVPRTGLGEKDYGYTF
>TRBV2|.|TRBJ2-1|.
TGTGCCAGCAGTCCAAACTACAATGAGCAGTTCTTC
CASSPNYNEQFF
>TRBV19|TRBD1|TRBJ2-7|.
TGTGCCAGTAGTCTGGGGACAGGGGGCCTCTACGAGCAGTACTTC
CASSLGTGGLYEQYF
>TRBV28|TRBD1|TRBJ1-2|.
TGTGCCAGCAGACCGGGACAGGGGGATTATGGCTACACCTTC
CASRPGQGDYGYTF
>TRBV4-3|.|TRBJ2-7|few
TGCGCCAGCAGCCACAGGGTTAACTCCTACGAGCAGTACTTC
CASSHRVNSYEQYF
>TRBV19|TRBD2|TRBJ2-3|.
TGTGCCAGTAGTTTAGGACTAGCGGGGGGTCCCGGAGATACGCAGTATTTT
CASSLGLAGGPGDTQYF
>TRBV28|TRBD1|TRBJ1-2|.
TGTGCCAGCAGTTGGGGACAGGGTGTTCGTTCCAACTATGGCTACACCTTC
CASSWGQGVRSNYGYTF
>TRBV29-1|.|TRBJ1-3|once
TGCAGCGTTCGGGTCTACTCTGGAAACACCATATATTTT
CSVRVYSGNTIYF
>TRBV10-2|.|TRBJ1-6|.
TGCGCCAGCAGTGAGGTGGGCGCGAAAGGTTCACCCCTCCACTTT
CASSEVGAKGSPLHF
>TRBV5-4|TRBD1|TRBJ1-6|.
TGTGCCAGCAGCTTGGATGGACAGGGTAATTCACCCCTCCACTTT
CASSLDGQGNSPLHF
>TRBV30|.|TRBJ1-2|.
TGTGCCTGGAGTGTACCGGGGAACTATGGCTACACCTTC
CAWSVPGNYGYTF
>TRBV5-1|TRBD1|TRBJ2-5|.
TGCGCCAGCAGCTTGGGGACAGGATCTTTCCAAGAGACCCAGTACTTC
CASSLGTGSFQETQYF
>TRBV19|TRBD1|TRBJ2-6|.
TGTGCCAGTAGTATCCGGACAGGGTCTTCGGCTGGGGCCAACGTCCTGACTTTC
CASSIRTGSSAGANVLTF
>TRBV7-3|TRBD2|TRBJ2-1|.
TGTGCCAAAACTAGCGGGGGGGCCTTGAATGAGCAGTTCTTC
CAKTSGGALNEQFF
>TRBV9|.|TRBJ1-2|once
TGTGCCAGCAGCCCTTCGACACAAAACTATGGCTACACCTTC
CASSPSTQNYGYTF
>TRBV18|.|TRBJ1-3|few
TGTGCCAGCTCACCACCGGGCCTCGCCTCTGGAAACACCATATATTTT
CASSPPGLASGNTIYF
>TRBV19|TRBD1|TRBJ2-1|.
TGTGCCAGTAATGACAGGGGGCGCCTTTTTGAGCAGTTCTTC
CASNDRGRLFEQFF
>TRBV5-6|.|TRBJ1-3|.
TGTGCCAGCAGCCAGTCTGCCCTCTCTGGAAACACCATATATTTT
CASSQSALSGNTIYF
>TRBV18|.|TRBJ1-4|few
TGTGCCAGTTTCCGCGGGGACGCAATGAGTAAACTGTTTTTT
CASFRGDAMSKLFF
>TRBV25-1|.|TRBJ2-7|.
TGTGCCAGCAGTGAAGGGGCCCCCGTCAGCGAGCAGTACTTC
CASSEGAPVSEQYF
>TRBV5-1|TRBD2|TRBJ2-5|.
TGCGCCAGCAGCCCTACCAGCGGGGCTACTAAGGGGACCCAGTACTTC
CASSPTSGATKGTQYF
>TRBV7-9|.|TRBJ2-5|.
TGTTCCAGCAGCCCCTCCGAAGAGACCCAGTACTTC
CSSSPSEETQYF
>TRBV5-1|TRBD1|TRBJ2-1|.
TGCGCCAGCAGCTTGGTGTCAGGGGGCTACAATGAGCAGTTCTTC
CASSLVSGGYNEQFF